The clone carrying this T cell receptor (beta chain) was picked up one time. Antigen: not known. This entry belongs to a study of T cells in tuberculosis. Study details: The T cells targeted glucose monomycolate, a mycobacterial lipid, via CD1B. The study's findings and limits: Smaller distances to GMM-specific TCRs suggested their expansion in active tuberculosis. Samples were chosen by availability of cryopreserved specimens. A GMM-specific repertoire classifier reached roughly 87% accuracy, AUROC 0.85 to 0.95.

Germline V gene lookup returns CDR1 GTSNPN and CDR2 SVGIG (reference sequence). CDR3 length: 15 residues. With V trimmed by 1 base and J by 10 bases, 10 bases remained unmatched. Here immunoSEQ multiplex PCR was the method, and the copy in TCRdb shows in-frame clones only, minus some. The sample yields 35,000 to 45,000 clones, roughly 94% seen once. The sequenced material came from PBMCs. The chain joins TRBV30 to TRBJ2-3; 11 bases align to TRBD2. The clonotype originates from a donor aged 10 to 29 with latent tuberculosis or without tuberculosis infection. Some clones in this sample may be carry-over from other donors' samples. The CDR3 loop reads CAWSAPSGGRGAQYF. In nucleotides, the CDR3 is TGTGCCTGGAGTGCGCCTAGCGGGGGGAGGGGGGCGCAGTATTTT.